The following is a TCR beta chain sequence with its context. The antigen remains unidentified. PCR primers comprised 60 Vbeta and 13 Jbeta primers. Using immunoSEQ multiplex PCR, the repertoire was profiled, and TCRdb retains in-frame clones only, with some absent. The data contain approximately 140,000 clones, around 70% of them singletons. The data originate from a study of cytomegalovirus exposure and HLA in healthy donors. V was cut by 0 bases and J by 1 base, with 13 bases left in between. Per germline, CDR1 MGHRA and CDR2 YSYEKL. This CDR3 contains 17 residues. Study findings and constraints: Later, TCR association rates were found to vary by HLA locus, highest for DRB1 and lowest for HLA-C.

The chain is built from TRBV4-1 and TRBJ2-1, with D tentatively TRBD1 (6 bases). The receptor comes from a woman aged 55-70 years in good health and CMV-seropositive. Material for sequencing was PBMCs. CDR3 coding DNA: TGCGCCAGCAGCCAAGACTTCGGGACACCATCCTACAATGAGCAGTTCTTC. Translation: CASSQDFGTPSYNEQFF.